In its sample, the clone carrying this T cell receptor (beta chain) was seen many times. The V end was cut by 5 bases, the J end by 6 bases, with 16 bases between. From germline, CDR1 is MDHEN and CDR2 SYDVKM. The CDR3 loop spans 15 amino acids. Authors of the study amplified TCR beta CDR3 regions from RNA transcripts. The study used the HTBI primer set for a first-round RT-PCR of the TCR CDR3. One entry per CDR3 protein results from TCRdb running MiXCR on the multiplex PCR reads. The sample shows 600,000 or so distinct CDR3 sequences, around 16% of them seen only once. Lactation, pregnancy, other autoimmune disease or uncontrolled infection led to exclusion of patients. The data were obtained in a study of T cells in Graves' hyperthyroidism and ophthalmopathy.

The clonotype comes from a woman aged 25 to 45 with Graves' hyperthyroidism. The sequenced material came from blood. The V and J genes are TRBV28 and TRBJ2-2, with D possibly being TRBD1 (6 bases). The CDR3: CASSRTGSSAGELFF. In nucleotides, the CDR3 is TGTGCCAGCAGTCGTACAGGGAGTTCGGCCGGGGAGCTGTTTTTT.